This record looks at one TCR beta chain sequence and its context. Its target is unknown. The source of the sample is a study of immune evolution from preneoplasia to lung adenocarcinoma. Study-wide findings and caveats: From normal lung to invasive adenocarcinoma, top clone frequencies appeared to decrease.

The germline V gene has CDR1 GTSNPN and CDR2 SVGIG (reference sequence). V was trimmed by 0 bases and J by 8 bases, leaving 8 bases between them. CDR3 length equals 12 residues. Clones were read by immunoSEQ multiplex PCR, and TCRdb kept only the in-frame ones, dropping some. The table has roughly 21,000 clones, 75% seen once. Between about 2014 and 2018, patients underwent resection in Japan or China. The V gene is TRBV30, the J gene TRBJ1-3; D is perhaps TRBD1 (5 bases). Specimen: FFPE invasive lung adenocarcinoma tissue. The origin of this receptor is a person aged 55 to 70 with lung adenocarcinoma. The CDR3 DNA reads TGTGCCTGGAGTGTTCTAGGGGACACCATATATTTT. This gives the protein CAWSVLGDTIYF.